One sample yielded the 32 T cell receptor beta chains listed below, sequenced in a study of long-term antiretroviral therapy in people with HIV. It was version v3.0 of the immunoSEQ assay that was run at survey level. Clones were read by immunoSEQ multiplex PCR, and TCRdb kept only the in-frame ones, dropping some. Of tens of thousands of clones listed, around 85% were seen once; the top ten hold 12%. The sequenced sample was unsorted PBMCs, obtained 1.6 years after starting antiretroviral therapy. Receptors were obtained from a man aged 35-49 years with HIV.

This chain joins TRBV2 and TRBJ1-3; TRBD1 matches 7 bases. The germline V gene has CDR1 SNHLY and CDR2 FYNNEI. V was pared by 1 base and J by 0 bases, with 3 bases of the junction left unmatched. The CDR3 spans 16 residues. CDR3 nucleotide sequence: TGTGCCAGCAGTGAAGGGGGACAGCTCTCTGGAAACACCATATATTTT. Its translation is CASSEGGQLSGNTIYF. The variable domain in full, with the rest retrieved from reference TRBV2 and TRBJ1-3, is EPEVTQTPSHQVTQMGQEVILRCVPISNHLYFYWYRQILGQKVEFLVSFYNNEISEKSEIFDDQFSVERPDGSNFTLKIRSTKLEDSAMYFCASSEGGQLSGNTIYFGEGSWLTVV.

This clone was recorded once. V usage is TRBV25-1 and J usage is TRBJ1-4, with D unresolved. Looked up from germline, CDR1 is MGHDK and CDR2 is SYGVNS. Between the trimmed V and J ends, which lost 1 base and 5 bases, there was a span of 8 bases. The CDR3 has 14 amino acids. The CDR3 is CASSEFAENEKLFF. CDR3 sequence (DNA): TGTGCCAGCAGTGAATTTGCGGAAAATGAAAAACTGTTTTTT.

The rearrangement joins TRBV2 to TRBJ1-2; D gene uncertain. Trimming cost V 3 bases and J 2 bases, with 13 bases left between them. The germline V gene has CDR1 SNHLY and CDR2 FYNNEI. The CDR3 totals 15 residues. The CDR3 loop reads CASSDPPQDNYGYTF. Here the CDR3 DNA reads TGTGCCAGCAGTGATCCCCCCCAGGACAACTATGGCTACACCTTC.

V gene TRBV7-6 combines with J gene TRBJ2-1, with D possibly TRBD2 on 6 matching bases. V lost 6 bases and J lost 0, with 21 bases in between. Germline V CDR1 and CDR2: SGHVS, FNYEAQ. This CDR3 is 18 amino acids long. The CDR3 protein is CASRSNGDSWSSYNEQFF. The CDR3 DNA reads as TGTGCCAGCAGATCGAACGGGGACTCCTGGAGCTCCTACAATGAGCAGTTCTTC.

The CDR3 region is CASSRERGGLSGYTF. The CDR3, as DNA: TGTGCCAGCAGCCGAGAACGGGGAGGGTTGAGCGGCTACACCTTC. The V call is TRBV4-2, the J call TRBJ1-2; D unclear. This CDR3 has 15 residues. With 4 bases removed from V and 8 bases from J, the gap between germline ends came to 20 bases. Germline CDR1 LGHNA, CDR2 YNFKEQ.

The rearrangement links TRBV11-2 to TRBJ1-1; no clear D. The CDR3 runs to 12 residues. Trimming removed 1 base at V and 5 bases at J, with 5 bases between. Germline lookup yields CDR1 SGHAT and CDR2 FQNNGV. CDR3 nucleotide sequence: TGTGCCAGCAGCTTAGTCGTTACTGAAGCTTTCTTT. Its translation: CASSLVVTEAFF.

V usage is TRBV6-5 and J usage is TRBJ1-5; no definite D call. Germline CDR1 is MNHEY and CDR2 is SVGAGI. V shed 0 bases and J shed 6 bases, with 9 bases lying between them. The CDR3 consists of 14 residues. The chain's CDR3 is CASSYSSGSQPQHF. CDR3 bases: TGTGCCAGCAGTTACTCGAGTGGGAGTCAGCCCCAGCATTTT.

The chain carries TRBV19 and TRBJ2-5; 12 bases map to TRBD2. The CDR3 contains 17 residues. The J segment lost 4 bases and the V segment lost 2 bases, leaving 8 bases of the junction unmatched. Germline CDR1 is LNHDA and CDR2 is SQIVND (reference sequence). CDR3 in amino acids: CASSIQTSGSGRETQYF. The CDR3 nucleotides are TGTGCCAGTAGTATACAGACTAGCGGGAGCGGGAGAGAGACCCAGTACTTC.

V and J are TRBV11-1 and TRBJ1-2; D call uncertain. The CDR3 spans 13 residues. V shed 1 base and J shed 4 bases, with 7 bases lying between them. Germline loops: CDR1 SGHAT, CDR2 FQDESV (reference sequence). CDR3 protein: CASSLVQSYGYTF. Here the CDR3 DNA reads TGTGCCAGCAGCTTAGTACAGAGCTATGGCTACACCTTC. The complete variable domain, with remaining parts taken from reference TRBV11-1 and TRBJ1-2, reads EAEVAQSPRYKITEKSQAVAFWCDPISGHATLYWYRQILGQGPELLVQFQDESVVDDSQLPKDRFSAERLKGVDSTLKIQPAELGDSAMYLCASSLVQSYGYTFGSGTRLTVV.

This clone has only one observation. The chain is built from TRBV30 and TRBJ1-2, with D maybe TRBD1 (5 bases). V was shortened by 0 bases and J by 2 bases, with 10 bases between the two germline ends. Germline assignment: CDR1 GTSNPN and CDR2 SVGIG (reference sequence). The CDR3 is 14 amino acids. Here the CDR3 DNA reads TGTGCCTGGAGTGTACTCCACAGGAACTATGGCTACACCTTC. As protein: CAWSVLHRNYGYTF.

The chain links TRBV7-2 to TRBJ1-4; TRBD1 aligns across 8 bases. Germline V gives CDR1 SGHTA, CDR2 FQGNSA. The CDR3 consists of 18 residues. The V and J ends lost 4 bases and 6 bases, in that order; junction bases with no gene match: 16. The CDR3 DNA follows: TGTGCCAGCAGCTCGGGACAGGCGGTTGGTTTTGTTTATGAAAAACTGTTTTTT. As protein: CASSSGQAVGFVYEKLFF.

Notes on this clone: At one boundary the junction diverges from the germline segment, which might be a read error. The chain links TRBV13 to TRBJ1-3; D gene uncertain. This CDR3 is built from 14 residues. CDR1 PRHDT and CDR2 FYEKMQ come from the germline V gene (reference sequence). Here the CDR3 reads CASSLGSSGNTIYF. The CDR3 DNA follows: TGTGCCAGCAGCCTAGGTAGTTCTGGAAACACCATATATTTT. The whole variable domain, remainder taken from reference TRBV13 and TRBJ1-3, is AAGVIQSPRHLIKEKRETATLKCYPIPRHDTVYWYQQGPGQDPQFLISFYEKMQSDKGSIPDRFSAQQFSDYHSELNMSSLELGDSALYFCASSLGSSGNTIYFGEGSWLTVV.

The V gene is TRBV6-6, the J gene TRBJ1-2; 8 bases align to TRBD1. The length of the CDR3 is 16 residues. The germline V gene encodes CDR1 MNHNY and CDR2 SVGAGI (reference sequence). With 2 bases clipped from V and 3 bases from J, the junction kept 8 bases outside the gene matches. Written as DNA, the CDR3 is TGTGCCAGCAGTTACCCGCCGGGACAGGAGGACTATGGCTACACCTTC. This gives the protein CASSYPPGQEDYGYTF.

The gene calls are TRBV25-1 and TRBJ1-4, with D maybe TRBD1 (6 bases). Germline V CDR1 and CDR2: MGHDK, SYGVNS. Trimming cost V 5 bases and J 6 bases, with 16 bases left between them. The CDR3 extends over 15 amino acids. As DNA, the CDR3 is TGTGCCAGCAGTTCAAACAGGGTCATAGATGAAAAACTGTTTTTT. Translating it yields CASSSNRVIDEKLFF.

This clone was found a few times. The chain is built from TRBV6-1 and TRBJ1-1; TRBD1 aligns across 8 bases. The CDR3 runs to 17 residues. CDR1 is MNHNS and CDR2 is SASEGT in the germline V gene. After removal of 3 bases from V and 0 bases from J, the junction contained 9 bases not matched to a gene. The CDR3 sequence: CASSEVAGGYMNTEAFF. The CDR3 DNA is TGTGCCAGCAGTGAGGTGGCAGGGGGCTACATGAACACTGAAGCTTTCTTT.

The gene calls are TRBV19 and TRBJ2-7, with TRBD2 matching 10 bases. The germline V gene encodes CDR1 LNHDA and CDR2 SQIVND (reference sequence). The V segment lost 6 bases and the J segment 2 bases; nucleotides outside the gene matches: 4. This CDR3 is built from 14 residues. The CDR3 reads CASSTGTSAYEQYF. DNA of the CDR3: TGTGCCAGTAGCACCGGGACTAGCGCCTACGAGCAGTACTTC.

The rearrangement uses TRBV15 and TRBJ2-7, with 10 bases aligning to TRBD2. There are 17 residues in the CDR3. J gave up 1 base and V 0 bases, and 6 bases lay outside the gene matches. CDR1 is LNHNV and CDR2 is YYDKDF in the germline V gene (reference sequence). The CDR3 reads CATSRDLGLAQSYEQYF. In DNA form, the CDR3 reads TGTGCCACCAGCAGAGACCTGGGACTAGCGCAATCCTACGAGCAGTACTTC. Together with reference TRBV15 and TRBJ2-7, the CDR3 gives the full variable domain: DAMVIQNPRYQVTQFGKPVTLSCSQTLNHNVMYWYQQKSSQAPKLLFHYYDKDFNNEADTPDNFQSRRPNTSFCFLDIRSPGLGDTAMYLCATSRDLGLAQSYEQYFGPGTRLTVT.

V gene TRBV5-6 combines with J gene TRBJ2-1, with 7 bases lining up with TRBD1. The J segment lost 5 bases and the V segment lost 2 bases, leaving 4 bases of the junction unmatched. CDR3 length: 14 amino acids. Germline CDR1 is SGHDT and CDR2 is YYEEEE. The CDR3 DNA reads TGTGCCAGCAGCTTCGGACAGGAAAACAATGAGCAGTTCTTC. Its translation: CASSFGQENNEQFF.

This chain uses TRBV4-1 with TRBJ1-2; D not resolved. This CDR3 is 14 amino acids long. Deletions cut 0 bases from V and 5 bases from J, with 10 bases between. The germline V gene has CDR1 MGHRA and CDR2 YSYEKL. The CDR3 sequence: CASSQDRAEYGYTF. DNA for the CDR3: TGCGCCAGCAGCCAAGATCGGGCAGAATATGGCTACACCTTC.

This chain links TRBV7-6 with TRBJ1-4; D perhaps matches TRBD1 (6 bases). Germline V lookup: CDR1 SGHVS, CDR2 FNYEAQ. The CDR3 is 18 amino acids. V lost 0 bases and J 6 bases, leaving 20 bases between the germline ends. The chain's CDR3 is CASSLAPLWQGKDEKLFF. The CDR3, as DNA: TGTGCCAGCAGCTTAGCGCCTCTTTGGCAGGGGAAGGATGAAAAACTGTTTTTT. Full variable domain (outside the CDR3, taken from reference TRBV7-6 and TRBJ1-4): GAGVSQSPRYKVTKRGQDVALRCDPISGHVSLYWYRQALGQGPEFLTYFNYEAQQDKSGLPNDRFSAERPEGSISTLTIQRTEQRDSAMYRCASSLAPLWQGKDEKLFFGSGTQLSVL.

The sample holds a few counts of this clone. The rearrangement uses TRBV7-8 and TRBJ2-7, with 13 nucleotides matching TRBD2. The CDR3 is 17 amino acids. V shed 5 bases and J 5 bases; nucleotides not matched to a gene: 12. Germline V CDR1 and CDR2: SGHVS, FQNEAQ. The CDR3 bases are TGTGCCAGCAGCCCGCAACACCCGACTAGCGGGAGGAACGAGCAGTACTTC. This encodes CASSPQHPTSGRNEQYF.

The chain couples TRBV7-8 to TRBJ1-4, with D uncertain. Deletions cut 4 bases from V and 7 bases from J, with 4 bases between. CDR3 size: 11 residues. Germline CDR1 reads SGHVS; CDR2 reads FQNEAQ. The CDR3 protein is CASSYSEKLFF. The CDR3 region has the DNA TGTGCCAGCAGCTACAGTGAAAAACTGTTTTTT.

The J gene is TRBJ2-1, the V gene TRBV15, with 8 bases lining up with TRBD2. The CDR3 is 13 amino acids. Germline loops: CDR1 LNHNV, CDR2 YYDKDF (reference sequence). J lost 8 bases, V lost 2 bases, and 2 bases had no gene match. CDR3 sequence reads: CATSRRGGDEQFF. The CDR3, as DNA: TGTGCCACCAGCAGACGGGGGGGCGATGAGCAGTTCTTC.

CDR3 in DNA: TGTGCCAGCTCTTCCACTGGGACAGGGGGCACAACTAATGAAAAACTGTTTTTT. Its translation: CASSSTGTGGTTNEKLFF. The chain has TRBV18 and TRBJ1-4; 12 nucleotides match TRBD1. The V gene's germline CDR1 is KGHSH and CDR2 LQKENI. CDR3 length: 18 amino acids. V gave up 6 bases and J gave up 0 bases; unmatched junction bases: 8.

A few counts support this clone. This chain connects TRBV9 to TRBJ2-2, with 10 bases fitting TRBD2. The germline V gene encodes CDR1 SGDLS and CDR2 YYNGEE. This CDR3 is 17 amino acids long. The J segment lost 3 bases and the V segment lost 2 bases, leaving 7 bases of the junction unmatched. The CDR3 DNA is TGTGCCAGCAGCGTTTTCCCAGCGGGGGGGGACACCGGGGAGCTGTTTTTT. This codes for CASSVFPAGGDTGELFF.

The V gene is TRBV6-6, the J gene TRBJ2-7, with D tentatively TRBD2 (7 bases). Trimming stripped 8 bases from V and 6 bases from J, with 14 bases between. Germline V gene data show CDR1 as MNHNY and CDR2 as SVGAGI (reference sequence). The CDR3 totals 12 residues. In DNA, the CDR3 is TGTGCCAGCGGGGGCCCGGGGGGCGAGCAGTACTTC. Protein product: CASGGPGGEQYF.

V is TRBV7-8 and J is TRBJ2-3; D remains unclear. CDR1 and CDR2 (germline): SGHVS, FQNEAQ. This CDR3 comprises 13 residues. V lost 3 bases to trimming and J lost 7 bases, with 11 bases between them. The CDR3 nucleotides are TGTGCCAGCAGCTTTACTCAAGCGAATACGCAGTATTTT. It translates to CASSFTQANTQYF.

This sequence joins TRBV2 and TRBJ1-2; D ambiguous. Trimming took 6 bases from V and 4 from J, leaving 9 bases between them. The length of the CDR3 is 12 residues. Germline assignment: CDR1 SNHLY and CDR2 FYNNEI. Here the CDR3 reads CASRLGSYGYTF. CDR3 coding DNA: TGTGCCAGCAGGCTAGGGAGCTATGGCTACACCTTC.

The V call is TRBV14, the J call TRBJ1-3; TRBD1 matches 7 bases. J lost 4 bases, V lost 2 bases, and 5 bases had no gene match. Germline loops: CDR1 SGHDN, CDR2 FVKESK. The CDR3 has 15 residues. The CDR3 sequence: CASSQYRGAGNTIYF. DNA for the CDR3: TGTGCCAGCAGCCAATACAGGGGAGCAGGAAACACCATATATTTT.

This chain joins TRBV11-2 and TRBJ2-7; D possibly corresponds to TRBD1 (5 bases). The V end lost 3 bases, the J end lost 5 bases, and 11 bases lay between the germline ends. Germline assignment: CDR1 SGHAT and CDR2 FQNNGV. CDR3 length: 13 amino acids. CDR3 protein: CASSFLQVDEQYF. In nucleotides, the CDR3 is TGTGCCAGCAGCTTTTTACAGGTTGACGAGCAGTACTTC.

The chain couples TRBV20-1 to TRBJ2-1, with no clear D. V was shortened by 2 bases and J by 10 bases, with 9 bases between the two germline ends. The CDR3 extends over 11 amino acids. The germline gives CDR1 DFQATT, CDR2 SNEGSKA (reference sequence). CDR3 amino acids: CSARRNSEQFF. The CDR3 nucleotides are TGCAGTGCTAGAAGGAACAGCGAGCAGTTCTTC.

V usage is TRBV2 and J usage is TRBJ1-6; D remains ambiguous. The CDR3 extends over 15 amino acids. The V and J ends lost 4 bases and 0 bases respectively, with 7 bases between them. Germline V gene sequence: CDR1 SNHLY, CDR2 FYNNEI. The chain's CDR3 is CASSVGSSYNSPLHF. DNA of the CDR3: TGTGCCAGCAGTGTCGGTAGCTCCTATAATTCACCCCTCCACTTT.